This record looks at one TCR beta chain sequence and its context. The CDR3 extends over 13 amino acids. The ends were cut back, 0 bases at V and 3 bases at J, with 7 bases in the middle. CDR1 is SGHRS and CDR2 is YFSETQ in the germline V gene. All patients experienced relapse after autologous stem cell transplantation, and brentuximab vedotin exposure was variable. TCRdb's table, derived via immunoSEQ multiplex PCR, lists solely in-frame clones and lacks some. Of some 100,000 clones in the sample, 80% to 95% were seen once. This entry is derived from a study of PD-1 blockade in classical Hodgkin lymphoma.

Sequencing was performed on peripheral blood mononuclear cells (PBMCs), taken at baseline. The source of this sequence is a human donor with classical Hodgkin lymphoma. The rearrangement joins TRBV5-1 to TRBJ2-7, with no clear D. CDR3 loop: CASSLGHLYEQYF. CDR3 nucleotide sequence: TGCGCCAGCAGCTTGGGGCACCTCTACGAGCAGTACTTC.